The entry that follows covers one TCR beta chain sequence. Its specific antigen is unknown. Base quality data are lacking; no much larger clone is found one base away. The record originates from a study of T cell changes during pregnancy in multiple sclerosis (dated by TCRdb to the late 2010s). Regarding the complete study: In women with multiple sclerosis, the researchers looked at how the T cell repertoire shifted as pregnancy progressed.

The germline V gene specifies KGHSH as CDR1 and LQKENI as CDR2. The CDR3 goes from the cysteine to the phenylalanine over 13 residues. Only the CDR3 part of the read is kept: 39 bases, read in frame from the first base. The germline ends are 8 bases apart after V is trimmed by 3 bases and J by 4 bases. Library prep was done by the immunoSEQ multiplex PCR assay. TCRdb provides this immuneACCESS table in a form limited to in-frame rearrangements. Some clones are lacking; in checked studies, under half of them reflect an unresolved V gene, and why the rest are absent is not known. This sample lists about 12,000 clones; just under 95% were detected once. Of the sample, roughly 0.3% is held by the ten largest clones.

Sequenced material: CD4+ T cells from peripheral blood mononuclear cells, taken before pregnancy. This chain joins TRBV18 to TRBJ2-3; too little of a D gene remains to name it. This clonotype originated in a female donor with multiple sclerosis, enrolled in a pregnancy study. CDR3 sequence: CASSPLAADTQYF. The DNA is as follows: TGTGCCAGCTCACCGTTGGCCGCAGATACGCAGTATTTT.